This T cell receptor beta chain was sequenced in a study of blood T cell repertoires in COVID-19. Study as a whole: COVID-19 samples collected from the United States, Italy and Spain covered acute and convalescent phases. Sample material is recorded as cDNA or gDNA derived from T cells, B-cell-depleted T cells, or PBMCs.

Per the germline V gene, CDR1 is SGHTA and CDR2 is FQGTGA. Trimming at V came to 2 bases and at J to 3 bases, leaving 6 bases not matched to a gene. The CDR3 contains 16 residues. Per the original data handling: Amplification with reference gene primers provided the estimates of nucleated cell counts. The assay was immunoSEQ multiplex PCR, and TCRdb's table has in-frame clones only and misses some. That table supplies the V and J calls and clone size; D and trimming were determined from the DNA. Of over 100,000 clones listed, about 89% are singletons. Sequenced: peripheral blood. V and J are TRBV7-3 and TRBJ2-2, with 7 positions matching TRBD1. This TCR was sampled from a human donor in a cohort sampled during active COVID-19. In DNA form, the CDR3 reads TGTGCCAGCAGCTTAGACGGACAGGTGTACACCGGGGAGCTGTTTTTT. This codes for CASSLDGQVYTGELFF.